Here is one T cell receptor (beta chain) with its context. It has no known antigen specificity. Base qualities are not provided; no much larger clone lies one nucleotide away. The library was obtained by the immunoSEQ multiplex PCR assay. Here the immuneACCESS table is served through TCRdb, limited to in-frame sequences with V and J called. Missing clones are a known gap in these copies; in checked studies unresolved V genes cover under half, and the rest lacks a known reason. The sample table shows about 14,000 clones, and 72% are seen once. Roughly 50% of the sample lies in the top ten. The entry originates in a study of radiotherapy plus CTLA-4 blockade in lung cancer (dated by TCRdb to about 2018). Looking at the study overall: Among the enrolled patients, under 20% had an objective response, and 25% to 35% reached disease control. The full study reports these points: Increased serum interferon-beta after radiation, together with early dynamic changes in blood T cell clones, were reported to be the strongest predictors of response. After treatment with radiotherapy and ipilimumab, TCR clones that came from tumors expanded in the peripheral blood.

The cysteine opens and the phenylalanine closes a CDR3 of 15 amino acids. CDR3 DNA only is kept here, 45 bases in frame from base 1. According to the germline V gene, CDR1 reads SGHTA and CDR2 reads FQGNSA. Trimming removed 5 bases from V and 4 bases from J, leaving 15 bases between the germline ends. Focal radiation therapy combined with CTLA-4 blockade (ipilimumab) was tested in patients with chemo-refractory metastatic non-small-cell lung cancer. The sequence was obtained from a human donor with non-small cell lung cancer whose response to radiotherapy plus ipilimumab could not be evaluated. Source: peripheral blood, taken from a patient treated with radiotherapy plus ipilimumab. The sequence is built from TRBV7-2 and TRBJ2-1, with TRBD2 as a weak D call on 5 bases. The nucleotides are TGTGCCAGCAGCACCCGGGGAAACCTTTACAATGAGCAGTTCTTC. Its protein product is CASSTRGNLYNEQFF.